This T cell receptor (beta chain) was captured by sequencing in a study of blood T cells in healthy people across ages. Study results and caveats: Observed TCR beta diversity per million T cells went down as age went up. This fall followed a roughly linear course with age. Naive and antigen-experienced cells could not be conclusively compared, given unsorted PBMCs.

Staff drew 8 to 10 milliliters of peripheral blood from each donor. A sample-barcoded 5' primer and a J-beta primer mix were used in a second PCR of roughly 6 to 12 cycles. Tagging of each cDNA molecule was performed by a template-switch adaptor with 12 random nucleotides. Via MiXCR, TCRdb re-called the 5' RACE reads, giving one row per CDR3 protein. The table lists about 1,800,000 distinct CDR3 sequences, roughly 30% of them singletons, with 7.7% in the top ten. CDR1 and CDR2 (germline): DFQATT, SNEGSKA (reference sequence). CDR3 length: 17 residues. The V and J ends lost 0 bases and 0 bases respectively, with 15 bases between them. A remark on this clonotype: Its antigen is not identified.

The sequencing input was blood. The chain combines TRBV20-1 with TRBJ2-4; no reliable D call. The source of this sequence is a woman in her thirties in good health. CDR3 DNA sequence: TGCAGTGCTAGAGATGTCCAAACAGTCCTAGCCAAAAACATTCAGTACTTC. Protein: CSARDVQTVLAKNIQYF.